These T cell receptor beta chains were read from a single sample in a study of metastatic and nonmetastatic thyroid tumors. TCRdb re-called the PCR reads with MiXCR. This sample yields about 82,000 clones, of which around 13% are seen a single time; approximately 10% belongs to the top ten. The sequenced sample was tumor tissue. The receptors were gathered from a female donor with papillary thyroid cancer or a benign thyroid nodule (not recorded which). Some clones in this sample may be carry-over from other donors' samples. Both conserved end residues are part of each CDR3. The D gene is left open where the match is weak. Clone sizes are given selectively: once, few, many, or a class where the clone is expanded.

CDR3 | DNA | D | V | size | J
CASSTARHSYGYTF | TGTGCCAGCAGTACGGCCCGGCACAGCTATGGCTACACCTTC | NA | TRBV28 | many | TRBJ1-2
CATSDFGQGYNEQFF | TGTGCCACCAGTGATTTTGGACAGGGGTACAATGAGCAGTTCTTC | TRBD1 | TRBV24-1 | many | TRBJ2-1
CASSPSRGAYEQYF | TGTGCCAGCAGCCCTTCACGGGGGGCGTACGAGCAGTACTTC | NA | TRBV5-4 | NA | TRBJ2-7
CASSFGTGESYEQYF | TGCGCCAGTAGCTTCGGGACAGGGGAGTCATACGAGCAGTACTTC | TRBD1 | TRBV5-1 | many | TRBJ2-7
CASSQLMATNEKLFF | TGCGCCAGCAGCCAACTAATGGCAACTAATGAAAAACTGTTTTTT | NA | TRBV4-1 | many | TRBJ1-4
CASTTLRGLSYNEQFF | TGTGCCAGCACCACACTTAGAGGACTCTCCTACAATGAGCAGTTCTTC | NA | TRBV6-1 | many | TRBJ2-1
CSAIDPGQDGYTF | TGCAGTGCTATAGACCCGGGACAGGATGGCTACACCTTC | TRBD1 | TRBV20-1 | NA | TRBJ1-2
CATHRGPYNSPLHF | TGTGCCACCCACAGGGGGCCCTATAATTCACCCCTCCACTTT | TRBD1 | TRBV28 | few | TRBJ1-6
CASRTTQREGPSYNEQFF | TGTGCCAGCAGGACCACACAGCGGGAGGGCCCGTCCTACAATGAGCAGTTCTTC | TRBD2 | TRBV6-5 | many | TRBJ2-1
CASSEDYYTEAFF | TGTGCCAGCAGTGAGGATTACTACACTGAAGCTTTCTTT | NA | TRBV28 | many | TRBJ1-1
CASSISQEVSGYTF | TGTGCCAGTAGTATCTCACAGGAGGTTTCTGGCTACACCTTC | NA | TRBV19 | many | TRBJ1-2
CASSFPGAKEQYF | TGTGCCAGCAGCTTCCCGGGAGCTAAAGAGCAGTACTTC | NA | TRBV5-6 | many | TRBJ2-7
CASSVGTQRTDTQYF | TGTGCCAGCAGCGTAGGGACTCAACGGACAGATACGCAGTATTTT | NA | TRBV9 | many | TRBJ2-3
CSVGAGGLCFAESFF | TGCAGCGTTGGGGCAGGGGGCCTATGCTTCGCTGAATCTTTCTTT | TRBD1 | TRBV29-1 | NA | TRBJ1-1
CASSLSTGNSGYTF | TGTGCCAGCAGCCTTTCGACAGGGAACTCTGGCTACACCTTC | TRBD1 | TRBV7-9 | many | TRBJ1-2
CASSLVIPTEAFF | TGCGCCAGCAGCTTGGTCATTCCCACTGAAGCTTTCTTT | NA | TRBV5-1 | many | TRBJ1-1
CASSIKRIYSNQPQHF | TGTGCCAGTAGTATAAAACGGATTTATAGCAATCAGCCCCAGCATTTT | NA | TRBV19 | many | TRBJ1-5
CASGPAGFTGELFF | TGTGCCAGCGGTCCGGCGGGATTCACCGGGGAGCTGTTTTTT | NA | TRBV5-4 | many | TRBJ2-2
CASSSLTGGEQYF | TGTGCCAGCAGCTCTCTTACAGGGGGCGAGCAGTACTTC | TRBD1 | TRBV7-3 | many | TRBJ2-7
CASSFPTGGGYGYTF | TGTGCCAGCAGTTTTCCGACAGGGGGTGGGTATGGCTACACCTTC | TRBD1 | TRBV12-3/TRBV12-4 | NA | TRBJ1-2
CASSQELGSHNERFF | TGTGCCAGCAGCCAAGAGTTGGGCAGCCACAATGAGCGGTTCTTC | NA | TRBV3-1 | NA | TRBJ2-1
CASSLGGTSQETQYF | TGTGCCAGCAGTTTGGGGGGGACTAGCCAAGAGACCCAGTACTTC | TRBD2 | TRBV12-3/TRBV12-4 | many | TRBJ2-5
CASSLMRGSGIGDEQYF | TGTGCCAGCTCCCTAATGCGAGGGAGCGGCATTGGGGACGAGCAGTACTTC | NA | TRBV18 | many | TRBJ2-7
CANVGSGEGYTF | TGTGCCAACGTGGGGTCAGGGGAAGGCTACACCTTC | NA | TRBV27 | many | TRBJ1-2
CASSPHGGSDEQFF | TGTGCCAGCAGCCCCCACGGCGGGAGCGATGAGCAGTTCTTC | TRBD2 | TRBV28 | many | TRBJ2-1
CASSEFPVQGVVGNTIYF | TGTGCCAGCAGTGAATTCCCTGTACAGGGGGTGGTTGGAAACACCATATATTTT | TRBD1 | TRBV6-1 | few | TRBJ1-3
CASGEAKNIQYF | TGTGCCAGCGGGGAGGCCAAAAACATTCAGTACTTC | NA | TRBV6-2/TRBV6-3 | many | TRBJ2-4
CASSLNLQGMGNTIYF | TGTGCCAGCAGTTTAAATTTACAGGGGATGGGAAACACCATATATTTT | TRBD1 | TRBV12-3/TRBV12-4 | many | TRBJ1-3
CASSMGGGELFF | TGTGCCAGCAGTATGGGCGGCGGGGAGCTGTTTTTT | NA | TRBV12-3/TRBV12-4 | many | TRBJ2-2
CATSDRGQETQYF | TGTGCCACCAGTGACAGGGGCCAAGAGACCCAGTACTTC | NA | TRBV24-1 | many | TRBJ2-5
CASSPGAGGPYEQYF | TGTGCCAGCTCACCAGGGGCGGGAGGGCCCTACGAGCAGTACTTC | TRBD2 | TRBV18 | many | TRBJ2-7
CASSLDGGGMNTEAFF | TGCGCCAGCAGCTTGGACGGAGGGGGCATGAACACTGAAGCTTTCTTT | TRBD1 | TRBV5-1 | many | TRBJ1-1